The rows below give T cell receptor beta chains drawn from one sample of a study of cytomegalovirus exposure and HLA in healthy donors. Only in-frame clones appear in the TCRdb table, and some are missing; sequencing was by immunoSEQ multiplex PCR. This sample carries about 200,000 clones, 85% of them seen once, and the ten largest clones take about 2.5%. Sequencing was carried out using PBMCs. The origin of the receptors is a woman aged 50 to 60 in good health and CMV-seronegative. The CDR3 runs from the conserved cysteine through the conserved F or W. Fields, in order: V gene, J gene, D gene, clone size, CDR3 DNA, CDR3 protein. A D gene is named only where the DNA matches it firmly. Expanded clones get a size class; other rows say once, few or many, or leave the size out.

v_gene: TRBV30; j_gene: TRBJ1-5; d_gene: NA; abundance: NA; CDR3nt: TGTGCCTGGGCGACCGGGGGAGATCAGCCCCAGCATTTT; CDR3aa: CAWATGGDQPQHF
v_gene: TRBV4-1; j_gene: TRBJ2-1; d_gene: TRBD2; abundance: NA; CDR3nt: TGCGCCAGCAGCCAAGAACGGGGAGGGGATTACAATGAGCAGTTCTTC; CDR3aa: CASSQERGGDYNEQFF
v_gene: TRBV7-2; j_gene: TRBJ1-5; d_gene: NA; abundance: NA; CDR3nt: TGTGCCAGCAGCTTAGCGGGCCTTTGGCAGCCCCAGCATTTT; CDR3aa: CASSLAGLWQPQHF
v_gene: TRBV29-1; j_gene: TRBJ2-7; d_gene: TRBD2; abundance: NA; CDR3nt: TGCAGCGTTGAGCGCGGCGGGGGTAGCTACGAGCAGTACTTC; CDR3aa: CSVERGGGSYEQYF
v_gene: TRBV28; j_gene: TRBJ1-3; d_gene: NA; abundance: NA; CDR3nt: TGTGCCAGCACTTTCGGCGGGGGAAACACCATATATTTT; CDR3aa: CASTFGGGNTIYF
v_gene: TRBV30; j_gene: TRBJ1-2; d_gene: TRBD1; abundance: few; CDR3nt: TGTGCCTGGAGTCTCAGAGGACAGGTCTATGGCTACACCTTC; CDR3aa: CAWSLRGQVYGYTF
v_gene: TRBV19; j_gene: TRBJ2-1; d_gene: TRBD2; abundance: NA; CDR3nt: TGTGCCAGTAGTACCGCCGGGACTAGCGGGAGGAATGAGTTCTTC; CDR3aa: CASSTAGTSGRNEFF
v_gene: TRBV2; j_gene: TRBJ1-1; d_gene: TRBD1; abundance: NA; CDR3nt: TGTGCCAGCAGTGAGTCAGGGGGTCAGGTCCGGCCTTTCTTT; CDR3aa: CASSESGGQVRPFF
v_gene: TRBV15; j_gene: TRBJ1-1; d_gene: NA; abundance: NA; CDR3nt: TGTGCCACCAGAAAAAGATCGGACAGAGTGAACACTGAAGCTTTCTTT; CDR3aa: CATRKRSDRVNTEAFF
v_gene: TRBV7-2; j_gene: TRBJ1-5; d_gene: NA; abundance: NA; CDR3nt: TGTGCCAGCAGCTTGGGCCACAATCAGCCCCAGCATTTT; CDR3aa: CASSLGHNQPQHF
v_gene: TRBV7-2; j_gene: TRBJ1-2; d_gene: TRBD1; abundance: NA; CDR3nt: TGTGCCAGCAGCTTAGGTCCGGGACAGTCCTATGGCTACACCTTC; CDR3aa: CASSLGPGQSYGYTF
v_gene: TRBV7-9; j_gene: TRBJ1-1; d_gene: TRBD1; abundance: NA; CDR3nt: TGTGCCAGCAGACACGGGACAGGGCGGGGAAGGGACACTGAAGCTTTCTTT; CDR3aa: CASRHGTGRGRDTEAFF
v_gene: TRBV4-1; j_gene: TRBJ2-2; d_gene: NA; abundance: NA; CDR3nt: TGCGCCAGCAGCCAAGAGGTACAGGCCGGGGAGCTGTTTTTT; CDR3aa: CASSQEVQAGELFF
v_gene: TRBV30; j_gene: TRBJ2-2; d_gene: TRBD2; abundance: NA; CDR3nt: TGTGCCTGGCAAGCGGGAGGGTACCCCGGGGAGCTGTTTTTT; CDR3aa: CAWQAGGYPGELFF
v_gene: TRBV5-1; j_gene: TRBJ1-1; d_gene: NA; abundance: NA; CDR3nt: TGCGCCAGCAGCTCAGGACAGATGAACACTGAAGCTTTCTTT; CDR3aa: CASSSGQMNTEAFF
v_gene: TRBV27; j_gene: TRBJ2-7; d_gene: TRBD2; abundance: few; CDR3nt: TGTGCCAGCAGTCGGACTAGCGGGATCACCGGATCCTACGAGCAGTACTTC; CDR3aa: CASSRTSGITGSYEQYF
v_gene: TRBV30; j_gene: TRBJ1-4; d_gene: NA; abundance: NA; CDR3nt: TGTGCCTGGAGCCCCCGTGCAACTAATGAAAAACTGTTTTTT; CDR3aa: CAWSPRATNEKLFF
v_gene: TRBV28; j_gene: TRBJ1-2; d_gene: NA; abundance: NA; CDR3nt: TGTGCCAGCAGTTTTCAGTATGGCTACACCTTC; CDR3aa: CASSFQYGYTF
v_gene: TRBV7-2; j_gene: TRBJ2-1; d_gene: NA; abundance: once; CDR3nt: TGTGCCAGCAGCTTAGTTTTAGGTCCTGGGCCCTACAATGAGCAGTTCTTC; CDR3aa: CASSLVLGPGPYNEQFF
v_gene: TRBV18; j_gene: TRBJ1-2; d_gene: TRBD1; abundance: once; CDR3nt: TGTGCCAGCTCACCCTTCCGGGACAGAAGTGGCTACACCTTC; CDR3aa: CASSPFRDRSGYTF
v_gene: TRBV7-8; j_gene: TRBJ2-7; d_gene: NA; abundance: NA; CDR3nt: TGTGCCAGCAGCTCCCACAGGGAGGGCGAGCAGTACTTC; CDR3aa: CASSSHREGEQYF
v_gene: TRBV29-1; j_gene: TRBJ1-1; d_gene: NA; abundance: NA; CDR3nt: TGCAGCGTGGCTTGGGCCCCGAACACTGAAGCTTTCTTT; CDR3aa: CSVAWAPNTEAFF
v_gene: TRBV6-1; j_gene: TRBJ2-1; d_gene: NA; abundance: once; CDR3nt: TGTGCCAGCGGGCGTAGCTCCTACAATGAGCAGTTCTTC; CDR3aa: CASGRSSYNEQFF
v_gene: TRBV19; j_gene: TRBJ1-5; d_gene: TRBD1; abundance: NA; CDR3nt: TGTGCCATTGCCGGGACAGCAAATCAGCCCCAGCATTTT; CDR3aa: CAIAGTANQPQHF
v_gene: TRBV10-1; j_gene: TRBJ1-1; d_gene: NA; abundance: few; CDR3nt: TGCGCCAGCAGGCCAGGGCTGGGGATGGACACTGAAGCTTTCTTT; CDR3aa: CASRPGLGMDTEAFF
v_gene: TRBV11-2; j_gene: TRBJ2-1; d_gene: TRBD2; abundance: NA; CDR3nt: TGTGCCAGCAGTTCCCAAGCGGGAGCTGCGAATGAGCAGTTCTTC; CDR3aa: CASSSQAGAANEQFF
v_gene: TRBV12-2; j_gene: TRBJ2-2; d_gene: NA; abundance: NA; CDR3nt: TGTGCAAGTCGCCCCGACTGTGGACCGGGACAGGGGACCGGGGAGCTGTTTTTT; CDR3aa: CASRPDCGPGQGTGELFF
v_gene: TRBV18; j_gene: TRBJ2-1; d_gene: TRBD2; abundance: NA; CDR3nt: TGTGCCAGCTCACCGCTCGGGACTATGGGGACCAATGAGCAGTTCTTC; CDR3aa: CASSPLGTMGTNEQFF
v_gene: TRBV18; j_gene: TRBJ2-3; d_gene: TRBD2; abundance: NA; CDR3nt: TGTGCCAGCTCACCACCTAAGATAGCGGGAGGGCCAAATACGCAGTATTTT; CDR3aa: CASSPPKIAGGPNTQYF
v_gene: TRBV7-9; j_gene: TRBJ2-7; d_gene: TRBD1; abundance: few; CDR3nt: TGTGCCAGCAGCCCTCAGACAGGGGGAACCTACGAGCAGTACTTC; CDR3aa: CASSPQTGGTYEQYF
v_gene: TRBV7-3; j_gene: TRBJ2-3; d_gene: TRBD1; abundance: NA; CDR3nt: TGTGCCAGCAGCTTACCCGACAGGGTAACGCAGTATTTT; CDR3aa: CASSLPDRVTQYF
v_gene: TRBV18; j_gene: TRBJ2-6; d_gene: NA; abundance: NA; CDR3nt: TGTGCCAGCTCACCGGCTCAGGGGAGCTCTGGGGCCAACGTCCTGACTTTC; CDR3aa: CASSPAQGSSGANVLTF
v_gene: TRBV2; j_gene: TRBJ2-1; d_gene: NA; abundance: NA; CDR3nt: TGTGCCAGTCTTCGAGTCGTAGTCCCCAATGAGCAGTTCTTC; CDR3aa: CASLRVVVPNEQFF
v_gene: TRBV5-1; j_gene: TRBJ2-7; d_gene: TRBD2; abundance: once; CDR3nt: TGCGCCAGCAGCTTGGAGGGTAGCGGGAGGTCCCCCTACGAGCAGTACTTC; CDR3aa: CASSLEGSGRSPYEQYF
v_gene: TRBV5-1; j_gene: TRBJ2-1; d_gene: NA; abundance: few; CDR3nt: TGCGCCAGCAGCTTGGCCACGGGGAGCTCCTACAATGAGCAGTTCTTC; CDR3aa: CASSLATGSSYNEQFF
v_gene: TRBV4-1; j_gene: TRBJ1-5; d_gene: NA; abundance: once; CDR3nt: TGCGCCAGCAGCCAGGAGGTAGGAATTAGCAATCAGCCCCAGCATTTT; CDR3aa: CASSQEVGISNQPQHF
v_gene: TRBV4-1; j_gene: TRBJ1-5; d_gene: TRBD1; abundance: NA; CDR3nt: TGCGCCAGCAGCCCCCGGGACAGGGGTAATCAGCCCCAGCATTTT; CDR3aa: CASSPRDRGNQPQHF